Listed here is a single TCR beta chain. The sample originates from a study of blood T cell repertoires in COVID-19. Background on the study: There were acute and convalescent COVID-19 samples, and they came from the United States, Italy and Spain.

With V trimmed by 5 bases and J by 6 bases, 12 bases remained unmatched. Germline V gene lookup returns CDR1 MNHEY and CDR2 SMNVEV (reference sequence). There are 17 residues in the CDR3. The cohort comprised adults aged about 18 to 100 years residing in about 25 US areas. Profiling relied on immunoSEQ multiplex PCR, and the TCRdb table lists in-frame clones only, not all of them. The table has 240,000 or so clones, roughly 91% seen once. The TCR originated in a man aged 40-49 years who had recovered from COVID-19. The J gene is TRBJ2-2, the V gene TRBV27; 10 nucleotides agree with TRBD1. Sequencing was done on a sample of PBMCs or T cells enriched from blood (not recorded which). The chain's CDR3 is CASSKTGTGVSAGELFF. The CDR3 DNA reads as TGTGCCAGCAGTAAAACCGGGACAGGGGTATCCGCCGGGGAGCTGTTTTTT.